Presented here are 8 T cell receptor beta chains from one specimen sequenced in a study of T cell responses to AZD1222 COVID-19 vaccine. The repertoire was sequenced with immunoSEQ multiplex PCR; TCRdb's copy has only in-frame clones and lacks some. This table holds 120,000 or so clones, approximately 86% found once. The specimen was peripheral blood, collected 28 days after the second AZD1222 dose. Receptors were obtained from an adult who received the AZD1222 COVID-19 vaccine.

The CDR3 region is CASSLRTGWNTEAFF. CDR3 DNA: TGCGCCAGCAGCTTAAGGACAGGGTGGAACACTGAAGCTTTCTTT. The chain carries TRBV5-1 and TRBJ1-1, with 8 bases lining up with TRBD1. Germline V gene data show CDR1 as SGHRS and CDR2 as YFSETQ. The CDR3 runs to 15 residues. Unmatched junction bases numbered 4, after V lost 2 bases and J lost 1 base.

This clone showed up just once. The chain links TRBV11-2 to TRBJ2-7; the D is unclear. With 7 bases removed from V and 5 bases from J, the gap between germline ends came to 15 bases. From germline, CDR1 is SGHAT and CDR2 FQNNGV. The CDR3 totals 13 residues. Written as DNA, the CDR3 is TGTGCCAGCACGGATGCCTCAGGTAACGAGCAGTACTTC. Its translation: CASTDASGNEQYF.

This clone has a count of ten or more. The junction and the germline gene differ at one end; a read error may be behind it. The chain is built from TRBV24-1 and TRBJ2-7; TRBD2 is a possible D gene (6 bases). The CDR3 is 13 residues long. Germline CDR1 reads KGHDR; CDR2 reads SFDVKD. The CDR3 loop reads CATSAGDSNEQYF. Written as DNA, the CDR3 is TGTGCCACCAGTGCGGGAGACTCCAACGAGCAGTACTTC.

This clone was recorded only once. V and J are TRBV19 and TRBJ1-5, with a possible D match to TRBD1 (5 bases). This CDR3 region has 15 residues. Between the trimmed V and J ends, which lost 1 base and 0 bases, there was a span of 7 bases. Germline CDR1 and CDR2: LNHDA and SQIVND (reference sequence). The CDR3 loop is CASSIATGSNQPQHF. As DNA, the CDR3 is TGTGCCAGTAGTATAGCCACAGGTAGCAATCAGCCCCAGCATTTT.

This chain joins TRBV14 and TRBJ2-1, with 8 bases identical to TRBD2. Germline V gene sequence: CDR1 SGHDN, CDR2 FVKESK. The CDR3 has 15 residues. The V gene end was trimmed by 3 bases and the J gene end by 8 bases; junction bases not matched to a gene: 9. The CDR3 DNA follows: TGTGCCAGCAGCCATAGCGGGACGATTGCGGATGAGCAGTTCTTC. Amino acid sequence: CASSHSGTIADEQFF.

The CDR3 DNA reads TGCGCCAGCAGTGAGATCCCCTGGCACTTTCTTAGCAATCAGCCCCAGCATTTT. The encoded protein is CASSEIPWHFLSNQPQHF. This rearrangement joins TRBV10-1 to TRBJ1-5; D gene unclear. The V end was cut by 2 bases, the J end by 0 bases, with 17 bases between. Per germline, CDR1 WNHNN and CDR2 SYGVQD (reference sequence). This CDR3 region has 18 residues.

This clone was observed once. The V gene is TRBV7-8, the J gene TRBJ2-1; 9 nucleotides line up with TRBD2. This CDR3 has 16 residues. From germline, CDR1 is SGHVS and CDR2 FQNEAQ. The V gene end was trimmed by 4 bases and the J gene end by 3 bases; junction bases not matched to a gene: 7. CDR3 coding DNA: TGTGCCAGCAGCTCCCAGGTAGCGGGGGTCTACAATGAGCAGTTCTTC. Translating gives CASSSQVAGVYNEQFF. Supplemented by reference TRBV7-8 and TRBJ2-1, the full variable domain reads GAGVSQSPRYKVAKRGQDVALRCDPISGHVSLFWYQQALGQGPEFLTYFQNEAQLDKSGLPSDRFFAERPEGSVSTLKIQRTQQEDSAVYLCASSSQVAGVYNEQFFGPGTRLTVL.

The chain couples TRBV2 to TRBJ2-7; D is tentatively TRBD1 or TRBD2 (6 bases each). Trimming shortened V by 5 bases and J by 7 bases, and 9 bases separated the two germline ends. The CDR3 runs to 11 residues. Per germline, CDR1 SNHLY and CDR2 FYNNEI. CDR3 DNA: TGTGCCAGCAGTTTAGGGGGGGAGCAGTACTTC. Its protein product is CASSLGGEQYF.